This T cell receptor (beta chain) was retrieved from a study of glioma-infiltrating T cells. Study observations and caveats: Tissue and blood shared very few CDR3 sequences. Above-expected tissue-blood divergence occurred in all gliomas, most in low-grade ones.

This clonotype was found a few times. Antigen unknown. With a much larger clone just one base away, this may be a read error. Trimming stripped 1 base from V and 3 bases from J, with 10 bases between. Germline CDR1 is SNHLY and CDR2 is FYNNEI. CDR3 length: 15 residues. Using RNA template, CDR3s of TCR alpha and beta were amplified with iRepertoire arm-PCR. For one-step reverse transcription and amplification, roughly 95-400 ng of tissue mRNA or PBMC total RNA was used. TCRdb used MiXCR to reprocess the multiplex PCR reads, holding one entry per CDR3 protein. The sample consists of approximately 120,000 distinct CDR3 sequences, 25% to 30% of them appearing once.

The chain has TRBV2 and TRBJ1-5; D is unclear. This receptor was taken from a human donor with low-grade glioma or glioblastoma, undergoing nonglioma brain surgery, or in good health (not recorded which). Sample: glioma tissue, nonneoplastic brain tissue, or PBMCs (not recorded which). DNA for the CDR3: TGTGCCAGCAGTGAAGGCGGTGGACTCAATCAGCCCCAGCATTTT. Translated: CASSEGGGLNQPQHF.